Reported below is one T cell receptor (beta chain). The target antigen is unknown. The PCR ran on 60 Vbeta and 13 Jbeta primers. The protocol was immunoSEQ multiplex PCR, while the TCRdb copy is restricted to in-frame clones and leaves out a portion. The sample contains approximately 55,000 clones, around 81% of which appear only once. V was pared by 0 bases and J by 9 bases, with 10 bases between. CDR3 size: 14 residues. Germline values: CDR1 SGHRS, CDR2 YFSETQ. The sample belongs to a study of cytomegalovirus exposure and HLA in healthy donors. Study observations and caveats: Later on, an analysis showed TCR association rates differing by HLA locus, with DRB1 the most and HLA-C the fewest.

The origin of this receptor is a boy younger than 18 in good health and CMV-seropositive. The chain couples TRBV5-1 to TRBJ1-6; tentatively, D is TRBD1 (5 bases). The sequenced material came from PBMCs. The CDR3 region is CASSLGGEASPLHF. CDR3 bases: TGCGCCAGCAGCTTGGGGGGGGAGGCTTCACCCCTCCACTTT. Based on the CDR3 plus reference TRBV5-1 and TRBJ1-6, the full variable domain is KAGVTQTPRYLIKTRGQQVTLSCSPISGHRSVSWYQQTPGQGLQFLFEYFSETQRNKGNFPGRFSGRQFSNSRSEMNVSTLELGDSALYLCASSLGGEASPLHFGNGTRLTVT.